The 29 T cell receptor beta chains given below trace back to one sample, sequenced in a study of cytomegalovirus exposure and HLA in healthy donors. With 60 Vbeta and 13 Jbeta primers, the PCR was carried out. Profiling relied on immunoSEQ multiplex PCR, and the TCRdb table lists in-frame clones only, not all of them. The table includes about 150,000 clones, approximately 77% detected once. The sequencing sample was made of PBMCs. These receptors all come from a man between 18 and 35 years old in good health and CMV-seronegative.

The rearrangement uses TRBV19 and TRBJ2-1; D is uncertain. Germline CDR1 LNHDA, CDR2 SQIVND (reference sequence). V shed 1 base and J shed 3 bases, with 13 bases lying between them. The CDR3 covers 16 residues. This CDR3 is CASSIAGASLYNEQFF. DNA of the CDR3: TGTGCCAGTAGTATAGCGGGTGCTAGTCTCTACAATGAGCAGTTCTTC. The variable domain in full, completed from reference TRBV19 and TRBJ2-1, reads DGGITQSPKYLFRKEGQNVTLSCEQNLNHDAMYWYRQDPGQGLRLIYYSQIVNDFQKGDIAEGYSVSREKKESFPLTVTSAQKNPTAFYLCASSIAGASLYNEQFFGPGTRLTVL.

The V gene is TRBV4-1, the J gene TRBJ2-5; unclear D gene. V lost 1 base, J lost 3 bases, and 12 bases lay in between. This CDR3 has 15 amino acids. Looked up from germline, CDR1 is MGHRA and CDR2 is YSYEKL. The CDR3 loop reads CASSQGQPPKETQYF. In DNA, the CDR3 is TGCGCCAGCAGCCAAGGACAACCGCCAAAAGAGACCCAGTACTTC.

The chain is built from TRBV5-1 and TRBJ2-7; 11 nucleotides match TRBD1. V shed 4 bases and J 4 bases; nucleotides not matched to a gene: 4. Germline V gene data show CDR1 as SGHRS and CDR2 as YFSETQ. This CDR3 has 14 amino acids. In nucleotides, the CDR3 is TGCGCCAGCAGCCCGGGACAGGGGGATTACGAGCAGTACTTC. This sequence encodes CASSPGQGDYEQYF.

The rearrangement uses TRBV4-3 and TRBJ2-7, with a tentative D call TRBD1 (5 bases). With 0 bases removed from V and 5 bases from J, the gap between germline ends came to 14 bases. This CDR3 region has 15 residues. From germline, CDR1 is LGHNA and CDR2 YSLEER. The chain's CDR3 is CASSQERSRVHEQYF. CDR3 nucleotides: TGCGCCAGCAGCCAAGAAAGATCCAGGGTCCACGAGCAGTACTTC.

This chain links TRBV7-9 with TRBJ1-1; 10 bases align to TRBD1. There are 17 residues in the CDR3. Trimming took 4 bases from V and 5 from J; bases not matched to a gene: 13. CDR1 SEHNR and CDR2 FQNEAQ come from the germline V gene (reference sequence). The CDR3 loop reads CASSSQGQGTARTEAFF. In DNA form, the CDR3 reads TGTGCCAGCAGCTCCCAGGGACAGGGGACGGCGCGGACTGAAGCTTTCTTT.

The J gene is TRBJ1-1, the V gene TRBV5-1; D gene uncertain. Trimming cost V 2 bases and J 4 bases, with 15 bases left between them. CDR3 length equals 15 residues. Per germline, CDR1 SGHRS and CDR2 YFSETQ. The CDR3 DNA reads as TGCGCCAGCAGCTTAATCCGGGGTATTAGCACTGAAGCTTTCTTT. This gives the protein CASSLIRGISTEAFF.

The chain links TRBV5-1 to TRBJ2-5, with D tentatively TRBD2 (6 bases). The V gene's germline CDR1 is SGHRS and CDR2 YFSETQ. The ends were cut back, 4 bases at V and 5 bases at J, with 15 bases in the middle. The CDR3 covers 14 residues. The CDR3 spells CASSGLLAGETQYF. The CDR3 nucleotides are TGCGCCAGCAGCGGGCTACTAGCAGGGGAGACCCAGTACTTC. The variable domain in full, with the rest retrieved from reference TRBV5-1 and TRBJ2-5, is KAGVTQTPRYLIKTRGQQVTLSCSPISGHRSVSWYQQTPGQGLQFLFEYFSETQRNKGNFPGRFSGRQFSNSRSEMNVSTLELGDSALYLCASSGLLAGETQYFGPGTRLLVL.

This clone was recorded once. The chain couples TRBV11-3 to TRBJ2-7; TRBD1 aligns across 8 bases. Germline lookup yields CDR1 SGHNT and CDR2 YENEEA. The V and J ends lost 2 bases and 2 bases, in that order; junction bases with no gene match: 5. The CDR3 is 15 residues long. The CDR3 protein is CASSLTRTGTYEQYF. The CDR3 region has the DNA TGTGCCAGCAGCTTAACAAGGACAGGGACCTACGAGCAGTACTTC.

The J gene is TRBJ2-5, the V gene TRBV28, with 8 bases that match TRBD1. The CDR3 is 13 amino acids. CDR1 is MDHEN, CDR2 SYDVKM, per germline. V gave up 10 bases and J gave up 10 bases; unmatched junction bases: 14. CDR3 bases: TGTGCCACCGCCCGACAGGGGATTCGGGGCCAGTACTTC. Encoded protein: CATARQGIRGQYF.

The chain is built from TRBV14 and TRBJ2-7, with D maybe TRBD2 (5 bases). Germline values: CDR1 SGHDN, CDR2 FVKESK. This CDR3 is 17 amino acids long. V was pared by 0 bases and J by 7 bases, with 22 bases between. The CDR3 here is CASSQDVVGVVVGEQYF. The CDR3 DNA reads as TGTGCCAGCAGCCAAGATGTGGTCGGGGTGGTAGTCGGAGAGCAGTACTTC.

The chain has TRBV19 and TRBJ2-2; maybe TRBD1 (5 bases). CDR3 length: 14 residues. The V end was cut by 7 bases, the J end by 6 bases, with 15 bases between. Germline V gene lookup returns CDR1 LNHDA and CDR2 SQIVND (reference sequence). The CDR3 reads CASIRNWGAGELFF. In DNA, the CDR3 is TGTGCCAGTATAAGGAACTGGGGCGCCGGGGAGCTGTTTTTT.

The CDR3 DNA sequence: TGTGCCAGCGCCATGCCCGGGCCCTATGGACGGGATAGCAATCAGCCCCAGCATTTT. Protein sequence: CASAMPGPYGRDSNQPQHF. The V call is TRBV19, the J call TRBJ1-5, with D uncertain. V dropped 9 bases and J dropped 0 bases, with 27 bases sitting between them. Germline CDR1 is LNHDA and CDR2 is SQIVND (reference sequence). The length of the CDR3 is 19 residues.

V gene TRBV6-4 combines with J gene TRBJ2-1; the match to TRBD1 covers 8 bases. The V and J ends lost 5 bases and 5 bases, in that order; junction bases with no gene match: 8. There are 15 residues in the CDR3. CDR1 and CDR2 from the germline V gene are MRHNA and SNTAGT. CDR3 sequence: CASSWSGTGHNEQFF. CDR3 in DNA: TGTGCCAGCAGTTGGTCCGGGACAGGACACAATGAGCAGTTCTTC.

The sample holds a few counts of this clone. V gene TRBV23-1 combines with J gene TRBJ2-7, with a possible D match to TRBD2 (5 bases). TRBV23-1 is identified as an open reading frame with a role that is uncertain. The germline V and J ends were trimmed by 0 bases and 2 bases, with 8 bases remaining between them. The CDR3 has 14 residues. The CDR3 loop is CASSQSPAAYEQYF. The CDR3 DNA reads TGCGCCAGCAGTCAATCCCCAGCGGCCTACGAGCAGTACTTC.

The DNA of the CDR3 is TGTGCCAGCAGCCTGCTAGCGGGAGGGCCCTACGAGCAGTACTTC. It yields the protein CASSLLAGGPYEQYF. The genes are TRBV6-5 and TRBJ2-7; 12 positions agree with TRBD2. The germline gives CDR1 MNHEY, CDR2 SVGAGI. CDR3 length: 15 amino acids. V shed 6 bases and J 2 bases; nucleotides not matched to a gene: 5.

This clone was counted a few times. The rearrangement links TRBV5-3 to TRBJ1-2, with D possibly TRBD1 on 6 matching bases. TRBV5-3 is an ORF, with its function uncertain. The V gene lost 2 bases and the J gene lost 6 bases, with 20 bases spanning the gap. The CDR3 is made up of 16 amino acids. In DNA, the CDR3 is TGTGCCAGAAGCTTTCCTCACAGGGAATTCAGGGATGGCTACACCTTC. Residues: CARSFPHREFRDGYTF.

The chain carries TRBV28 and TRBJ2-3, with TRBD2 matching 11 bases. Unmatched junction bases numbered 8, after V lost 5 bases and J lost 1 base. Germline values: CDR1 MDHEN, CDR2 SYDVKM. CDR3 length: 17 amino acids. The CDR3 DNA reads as TGTGCCAGCAGTCAGCCGGCGGGACTAGCGGGCACAGATACGCAGTATTTT. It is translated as CASSQPAGLAGTDTQYF. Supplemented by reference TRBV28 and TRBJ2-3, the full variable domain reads DVKVTQSSRYLVKRTGEKVFLECVQDMDHENMFWYRQDPGLGLRLIYFSYDVKMKEKGDIPEGYSVSREKKERFSLILESASTNQTSMYLCASSQPAGLAGTDTQYFGPGTRLTVL.

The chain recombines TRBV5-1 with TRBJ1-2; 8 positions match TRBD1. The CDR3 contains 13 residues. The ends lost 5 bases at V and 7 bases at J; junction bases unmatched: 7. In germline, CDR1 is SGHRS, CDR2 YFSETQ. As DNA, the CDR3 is TGCGCCAGCAGACTGACAGGGGATAGTGGCTACACCTTC. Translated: CASRLTGDSGYTF.

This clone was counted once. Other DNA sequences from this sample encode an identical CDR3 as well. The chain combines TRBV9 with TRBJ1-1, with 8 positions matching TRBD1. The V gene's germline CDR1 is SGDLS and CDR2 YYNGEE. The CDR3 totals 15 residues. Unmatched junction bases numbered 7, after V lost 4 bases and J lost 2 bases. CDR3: CASSPRDRLNTEAFF. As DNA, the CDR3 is TGTGCCAGCAGCCCACGGGACAGGTTAAACACTGAAGCTTTCTTT.

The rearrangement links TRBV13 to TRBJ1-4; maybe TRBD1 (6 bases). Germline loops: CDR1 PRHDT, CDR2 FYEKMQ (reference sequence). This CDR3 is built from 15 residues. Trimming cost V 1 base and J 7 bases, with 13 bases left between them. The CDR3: CASSLATGQAEKLFF. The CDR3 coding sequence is TGTGCCAGCAGCTTAGCTACAGGGCAGGCTGAAAAACTGTTTTTT.

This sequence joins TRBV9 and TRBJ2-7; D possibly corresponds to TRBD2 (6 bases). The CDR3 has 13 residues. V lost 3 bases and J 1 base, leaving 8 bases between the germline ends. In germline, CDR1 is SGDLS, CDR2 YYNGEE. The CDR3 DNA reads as TGTGCCAGCAGCGGGGGACTTTCCTACGAGCAGTACTTC. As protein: CASSGGLSYEQYF.

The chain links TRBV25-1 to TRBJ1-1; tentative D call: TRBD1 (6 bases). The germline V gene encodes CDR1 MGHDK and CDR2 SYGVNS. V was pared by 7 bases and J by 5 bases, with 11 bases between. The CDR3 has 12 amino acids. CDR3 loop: CASTRGGTEAFF. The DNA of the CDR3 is TGTGCCAGCACAAGGGGGGGGACTGAAGCTTTCTTT.

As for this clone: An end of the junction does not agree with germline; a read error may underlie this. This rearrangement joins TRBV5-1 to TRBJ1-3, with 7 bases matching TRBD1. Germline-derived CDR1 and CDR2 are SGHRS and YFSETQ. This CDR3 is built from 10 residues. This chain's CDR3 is CASRDRRKHF. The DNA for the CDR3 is TGCGCCAGCAGGGACAGGCGGAAGCATTTT.

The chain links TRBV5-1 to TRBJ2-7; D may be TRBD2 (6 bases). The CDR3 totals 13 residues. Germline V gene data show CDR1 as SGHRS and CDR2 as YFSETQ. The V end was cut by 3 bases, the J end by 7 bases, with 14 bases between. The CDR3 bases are TGCGCCAGCAGCTGGGAGGACTCCTGGGAGCAGTACTTC. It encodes CASSWEDSWEQYF.

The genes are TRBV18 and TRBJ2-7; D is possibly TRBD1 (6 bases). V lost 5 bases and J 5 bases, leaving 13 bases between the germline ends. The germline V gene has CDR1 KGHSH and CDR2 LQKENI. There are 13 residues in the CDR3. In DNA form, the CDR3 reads TGTGCCAGCTCATCAGAGGGGGAGCACGAGCAGTACTTC. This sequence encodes CASSSEGEHEQYF.

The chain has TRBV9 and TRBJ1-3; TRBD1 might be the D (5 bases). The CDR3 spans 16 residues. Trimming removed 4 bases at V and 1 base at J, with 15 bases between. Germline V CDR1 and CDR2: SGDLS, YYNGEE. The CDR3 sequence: CASSPPGAGSGNTIYF. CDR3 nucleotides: TGTGCCAGCAGCCCCCCTGGGGCAGGGTCTGGAAACACCATATATTTT.

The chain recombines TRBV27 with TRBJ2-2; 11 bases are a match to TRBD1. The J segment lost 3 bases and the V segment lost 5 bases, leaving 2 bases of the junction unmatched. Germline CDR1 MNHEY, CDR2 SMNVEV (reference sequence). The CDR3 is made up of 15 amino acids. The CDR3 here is CASSRDRGDTGELFF. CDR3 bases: TGTGCCAGCAGTAGGGACAGGGGGGACACCGGGGAGCTGTTTTTT.

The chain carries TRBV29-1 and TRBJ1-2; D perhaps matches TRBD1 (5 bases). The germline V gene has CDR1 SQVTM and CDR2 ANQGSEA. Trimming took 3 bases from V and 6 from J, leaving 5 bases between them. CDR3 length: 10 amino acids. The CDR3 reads CSVDRDGYTF. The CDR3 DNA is TGCAGCGTTGACAGGGATGGCTACACCTTC.

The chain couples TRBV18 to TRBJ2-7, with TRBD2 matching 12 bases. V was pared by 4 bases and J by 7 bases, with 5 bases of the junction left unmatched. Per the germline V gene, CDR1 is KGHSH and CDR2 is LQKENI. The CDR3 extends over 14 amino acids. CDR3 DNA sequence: TGTGCCAGCTCACTGACTAGCGGGAGCGGGGAGCAGTACTTC. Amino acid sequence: CASSLTSGSGEQYF.